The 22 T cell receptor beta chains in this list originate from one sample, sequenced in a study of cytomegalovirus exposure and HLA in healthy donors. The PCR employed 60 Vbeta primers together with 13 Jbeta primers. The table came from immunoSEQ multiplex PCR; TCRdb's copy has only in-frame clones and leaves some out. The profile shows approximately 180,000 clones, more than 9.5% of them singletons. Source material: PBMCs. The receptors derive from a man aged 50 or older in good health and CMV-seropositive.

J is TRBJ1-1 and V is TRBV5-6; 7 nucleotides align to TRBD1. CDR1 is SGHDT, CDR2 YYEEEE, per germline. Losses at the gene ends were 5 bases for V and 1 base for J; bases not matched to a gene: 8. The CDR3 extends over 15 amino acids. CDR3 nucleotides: TGTGCCAGCAGTCCTGTGGGACAGCCGAACACTGAAGCTTTCTTT. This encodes CASSPVGQPNTEAFF.

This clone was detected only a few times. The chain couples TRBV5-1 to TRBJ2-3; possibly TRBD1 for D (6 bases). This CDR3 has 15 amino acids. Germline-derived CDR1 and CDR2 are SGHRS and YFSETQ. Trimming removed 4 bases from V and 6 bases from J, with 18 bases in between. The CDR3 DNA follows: TGCGCCAGCAGCGAGAGTACTCCCCAGGGGGATACGCAGTATTTT. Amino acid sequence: CASSESTPQGDTQYF.

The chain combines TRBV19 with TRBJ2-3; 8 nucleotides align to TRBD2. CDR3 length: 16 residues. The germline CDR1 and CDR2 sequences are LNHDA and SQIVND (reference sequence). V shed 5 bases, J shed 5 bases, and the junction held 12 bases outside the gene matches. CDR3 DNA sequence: TGTGCCAGTAGTTCCGGGGGGTGGACTAGCCGAGATACGCAGTATTTT. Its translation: CASSSGGWTSRDTQYF. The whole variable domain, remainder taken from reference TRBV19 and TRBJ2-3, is DGGITQSPKYLFRKEGQNVTLSCEQNLNHDAMYWYRQDPGQGLRLIYYSQIVNDFQKGDIAEGYSVSREKKESFPLTVTSAQKNPTAFYLCASSSGGWTSRDTQYFGPGTRLTVL.

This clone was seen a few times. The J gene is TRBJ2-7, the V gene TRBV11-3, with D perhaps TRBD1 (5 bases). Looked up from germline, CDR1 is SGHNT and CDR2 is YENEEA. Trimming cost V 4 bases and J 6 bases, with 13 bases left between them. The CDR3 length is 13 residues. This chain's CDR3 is CASSSRVPGEQYF. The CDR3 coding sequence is TGTGCCAGCAGCTCCAGGGTACCGGGCGAGCAGTACTTC.

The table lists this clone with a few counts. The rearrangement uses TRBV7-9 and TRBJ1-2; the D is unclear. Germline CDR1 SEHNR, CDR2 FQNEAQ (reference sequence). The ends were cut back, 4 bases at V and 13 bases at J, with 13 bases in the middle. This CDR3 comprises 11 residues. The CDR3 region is CASSSQREGTF. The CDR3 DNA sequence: TGTGCCAGCAGCTCCCAGCGGGAGGGCACCTTC.

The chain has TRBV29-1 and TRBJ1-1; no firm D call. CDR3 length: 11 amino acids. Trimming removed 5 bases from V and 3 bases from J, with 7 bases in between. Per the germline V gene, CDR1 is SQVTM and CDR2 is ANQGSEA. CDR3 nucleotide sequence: TGCAGCGTTTCCGTCTACACTGAAGCTTTCTTT. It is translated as CSVSVYTEAFF.

The CDR3 DNA reads TGTGCCAGCAGCTTCTCCACGGGACTAGTTTCGCAGTATTTT. This gives the protein CASSFSTGLVSQYF. This chain joins TRBV7-9 and TRBJ2-3, with 8 bases matching TRBD2. Germline trimming cut 3 bases from V and 10 bases from J; bases unmatched to any gene: 9. The CDR3 length is 14 residues. Germline CDR1 SEHNR, CDR2 FQNEAQ (reference sequence).

The CDR3 DNA sequence: TGTGCCAGCAGCCGCCGGGACAGGGGCGAGCAGTACTTC. It specifies CASSRRDRGEQYF. The rearrangement links TRBV7-9 to TRBJ2-7, with 10 nucleotides matching TRBD1. The CDR3 totals 13 residues. The ends lost 5 bases at V and 6 bases at J; junction bases unmatched: 4. Germline CDR1 and CDR2: SEHNR and FQNEAQ (reference sequence). Using reference TRBV7-9 and TRBJ2-7 for the parts outside the CDR3, the full variable domain is DTGVSQNPRHKITKRGQNVTFRCDPISEHNRLYWYRQTLGQGPEFLTYFQNEAQLEKSRLLSDRFSAERPKGSFSTLEIQRTEQGDSAMYLCASSRRDRGEQYFGPGTRLTVT.

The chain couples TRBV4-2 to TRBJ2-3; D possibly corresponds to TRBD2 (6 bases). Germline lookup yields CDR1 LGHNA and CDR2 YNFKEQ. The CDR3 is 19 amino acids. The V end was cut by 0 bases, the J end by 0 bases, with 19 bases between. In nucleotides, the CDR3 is TGTGCCAGCAGCCAAGACGCGGCCTTCTTTGGGACTAGCACAGATACGCAGTATTTT. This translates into CASSQDAAFFGTSTDTQYF.

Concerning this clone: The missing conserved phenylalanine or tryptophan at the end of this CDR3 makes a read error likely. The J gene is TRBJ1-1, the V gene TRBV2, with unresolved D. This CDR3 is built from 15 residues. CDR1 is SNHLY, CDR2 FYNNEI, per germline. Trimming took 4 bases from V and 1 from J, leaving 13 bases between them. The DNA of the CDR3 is TGTGCCAGCAGTGGGTTTCGATCACAGAACACTGAAGCTTTCGTT. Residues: CASSGFRSQNTEAFV.

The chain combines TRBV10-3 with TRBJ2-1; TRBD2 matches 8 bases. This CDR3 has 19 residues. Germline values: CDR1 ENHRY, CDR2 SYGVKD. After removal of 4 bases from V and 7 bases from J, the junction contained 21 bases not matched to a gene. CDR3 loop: CAISVLPGERGGLGNEQFF. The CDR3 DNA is TGTGCCATCAGTGTTCTGCCAGGGGAACGGGGGGGCCTAGGAAATGAGCAGTTCTTC.

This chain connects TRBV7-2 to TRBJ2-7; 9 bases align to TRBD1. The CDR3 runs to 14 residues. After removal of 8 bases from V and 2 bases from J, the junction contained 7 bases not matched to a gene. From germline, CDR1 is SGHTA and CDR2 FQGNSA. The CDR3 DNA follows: TGTGCCAGCGGGCGGGACAGGGCAACCTACGAGCAGTACTTC. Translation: CASGRDRATYEQYF.

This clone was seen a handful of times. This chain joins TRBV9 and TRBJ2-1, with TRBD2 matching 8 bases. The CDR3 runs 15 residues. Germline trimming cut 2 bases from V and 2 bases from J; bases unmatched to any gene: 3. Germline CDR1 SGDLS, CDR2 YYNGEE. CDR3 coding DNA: TGTGCCAGCAGCGTGGGGCGGGGGGCCTACAATGAGCAGTTCTTC. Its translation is CASSVGRGAYNEQFF.

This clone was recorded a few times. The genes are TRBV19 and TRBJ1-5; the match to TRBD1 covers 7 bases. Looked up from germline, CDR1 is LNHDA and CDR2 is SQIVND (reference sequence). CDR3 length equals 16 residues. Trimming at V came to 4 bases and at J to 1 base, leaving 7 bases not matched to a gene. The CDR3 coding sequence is TGTGCCAGTAGTACCCCCGAGGGACAGAGCAATCAGCCCCAGCATTTT. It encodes CASSTPEGQSNQPQHF.

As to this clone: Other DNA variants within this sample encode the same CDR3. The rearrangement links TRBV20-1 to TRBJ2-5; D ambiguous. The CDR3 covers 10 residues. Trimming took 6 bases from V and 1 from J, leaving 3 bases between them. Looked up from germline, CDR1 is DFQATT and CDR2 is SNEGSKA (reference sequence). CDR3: CSALQETQYF. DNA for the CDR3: TGCAGTGCCCTCCAAGAGACCCAGTACTTC.

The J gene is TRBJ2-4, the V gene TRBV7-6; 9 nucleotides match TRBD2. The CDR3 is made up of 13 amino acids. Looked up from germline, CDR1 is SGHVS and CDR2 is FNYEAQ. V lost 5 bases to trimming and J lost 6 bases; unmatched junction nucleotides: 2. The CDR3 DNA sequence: TGTGCCAGCAGCGCGGGGGGGAGAAACATTCAGTACTTC. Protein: CASSAGGRNIQYF.

The CDR3 loop reads CASSIGLAVYQETQYF. DNA for the CDR3: TGTGCCAGTAGTATTGGACTAGCGGTGTACCAAGAGACCCAGTACTTC. The chain combines TRBV19 with TRBJ2-5, with 10 bases lining up with TRBD2. Germline CDR1 and CDR2: LNHDA and SQIVND (reference sequence). The junction had 4 bases not matched to a gene; V was cut back by 3 bases and J by 0 bases. The CDR3 consists of 16 residues.

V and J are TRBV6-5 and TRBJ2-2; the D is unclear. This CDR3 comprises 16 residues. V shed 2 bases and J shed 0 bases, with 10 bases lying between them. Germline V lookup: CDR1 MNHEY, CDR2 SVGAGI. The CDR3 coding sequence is TGTGCCAGCAGTTACGCCCACTATTCGAACACCGGGGAGCTGTTTTTT. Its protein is CASSYAHYSNTGELFF.

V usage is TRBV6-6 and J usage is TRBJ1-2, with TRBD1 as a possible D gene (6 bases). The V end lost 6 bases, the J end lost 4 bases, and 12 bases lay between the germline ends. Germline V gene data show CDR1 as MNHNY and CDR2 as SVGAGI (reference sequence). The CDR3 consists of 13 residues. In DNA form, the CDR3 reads TGTGCCAGCAGAGGACAGTCCTCCTATGGCTACACCTTC. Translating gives CASRGQSSYGYTF.

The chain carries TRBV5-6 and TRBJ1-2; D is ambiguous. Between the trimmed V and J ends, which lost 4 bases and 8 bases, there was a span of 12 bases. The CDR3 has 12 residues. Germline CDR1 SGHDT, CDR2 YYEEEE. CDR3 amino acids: CASSPAGRGYTF. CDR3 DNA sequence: TGTGCCAGCAGCCCCGCGGGTAGGGGCTACACCTTC.

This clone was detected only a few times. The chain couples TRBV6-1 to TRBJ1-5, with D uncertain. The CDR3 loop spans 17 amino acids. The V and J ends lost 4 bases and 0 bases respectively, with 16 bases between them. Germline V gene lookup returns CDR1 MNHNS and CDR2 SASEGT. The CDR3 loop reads CASSVEGRSVSNQPQHF. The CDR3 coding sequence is TGTGCCAGCAGTGTGGAGGGTAGGTCGGTTAGCAATCAGCCCCAGCATTTT.

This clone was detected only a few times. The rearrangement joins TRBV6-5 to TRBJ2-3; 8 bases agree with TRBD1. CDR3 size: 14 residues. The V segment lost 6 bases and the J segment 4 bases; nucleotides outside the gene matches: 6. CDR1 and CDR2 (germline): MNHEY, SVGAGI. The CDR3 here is CASRLQGAADTQYF. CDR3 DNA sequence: TGTGCCAGCAGGTTGCAGGGGGCGGCAGATACGCAGTATTTT.